The rows below give T cell receptor beta chains drawn from one sample of a study of cytomegalovirus exposure and HLA in healthy donors. Generated by immunoSEQ multiplex PCR, the TCRdb table keeps only in-frame clones and is missing some. The table lists fewer than 75,000 clones, roughly 77% of them singletons. The sequencing input was PBMCs. Every receptor here comes from a woman aged 25 to 39 in good health and CMV-seronegative. CDR3s include the opening cysteine and the closing phenylalanine or tryptophan. D genes are given only for firm matches. A row's size may be missing; if present it is once, few, many or a size class.

>NA|NA|TRBV2|TRBJ1-4
TGTGCCAGCAGTCGAAGACAGGTCGGGCCTGAAAAACTGTTTTTT
CASSRRQVGPEKLFF
>NA|NA|TRBV7-8|TRBJ1-1
TGTGCCAGCAGCTTAGGTTTTGCCAGGGGGAACACTGAAGCTTTCTTT
CASSLGFARGNTEAFF
>TRBD2|NA|TRBV29-1|TRBJ2-7
TGCAGCGTTGGAGGCGGGAGCAGCGACGAGCAGTACTTC
CSVGGGSSDEQYF
>TRBD1|NA|TRBV6-5|TRBJ1-1
TGTGCCAGCAGTTACTCGACAGGGACTGAAGCTTTCTTT
CASSYSTGTEAFF
>NA|few|TRBV29-1|TRBJ2-1
TGCAGCGCCGGGGGTACCCCCTCCTACAATGAGCAGTTCTTC
CSAGGTPSYNEQFF
>TRBD2|NA|TRBV30|TRBJ2-1
TGTGCCTGGAGTGTAGTAATAGCGGGATACAATGAGCAGTTCTTC
CAWSVVIAGYNEQFF
>TRBD2|NA|TRBV28|TRBJ2-1
TGTGCCAGCAGTCCGATATTCTTAGCGGGGGGCGTTACCAATGAGCAGTTCTTC
CASSPIFLAGGVTNEQFF
>NA|NA|TRBV6-5|TRBJ1-1
TGTGCCAGCAGGACAGCGAACACTGAAGCTTTCTTT
CASRTANTEAFF
>TRBD2|once|TRBV4-1|TRBJ2-7
TGCGCCAGCAGCCAAACCGGGACTAGCGGTTACGAGCAGTACTTC
CASSQTGTSGYEQYF
>NA|NA|TRBV6-5|TRBJ2-1
TGTGCCAGCAGTTACTCACCCAGGTCGCGAACCAATGAGCAGTTCTTC
CASSYSPRSRTNEQFF
>TRBD1|NA|TRBV6-1|TRBJ2-7
TGTGCCAGCAGGATGACAGGGACCCAAACCTACGAGCAGTACTTC
CASRMTGTQTYEQYF
>TRBD1|NA|TRBV28|TRBJ1-5
TGTGCCAGCGCCGGGACAGGGAACAATCAGCCCCAGCATTTT
CASAGTGNNQPQHF
>NA|NA|TRBV29-1|TRBJ1-5
TGCAGCGTCGGAGCGTCTAATCAGCCCCAGCATTTT
CSVGASNQPQHF
>TRBD1|NA|TRBV6-5|TRBJ1-1
TGTGCCAGCAGTCTACCAGACAGGGGAGAAGCTTTCTTT
CASSLPDRGEAFF
>NA|once|TRBV13|TRBJ2-3
TGTGCCAGCAGCTCCCCGGCTAGTTCATCCACAGATACGCAGTATTTT
CASSSPASSSTDTQYF
>NA|NA|TRBV28|TRBJ1-2
TGTGCCAGCAGTTTATTACGGAGGGAGGCGTCCTTC
CASSLLRREASF
>NA|few|TRBV29-1|TRBJ1-2
TGCAGCGCAAAAGGGCAGGGAGGCTATGGCTACACCTTC
CSAKGQGGYGYTF
>NA|NA|TRBV25-1|TRBJ1-1
TGTGCCAGCAGTGAACTTACAGGGCGGACTGAAGCTTTCTTT
CASSELTGRTEAFF
>TRBD2|once|TRBV6-4|TRBJ2-1
TGTGCCAGCCAGCGGACTAGCGGAACCTACAATGAGCAGTTCTTC
CASQRTSGTYNEQFF
>NA|NA|TRBV30|TRBJ2-5
TGTGCCTGGAACGCAGGGGGGGAGACCCAGTACTTC
CAWNAGGETQYF
>TRBD2|NA|TRBV6-5|TRBJ2-5
TGTGCCAGCAGTTACTCGTTAGCGGGATTGGTGACCCAGTACTTC
CASSYSLAGLVTQYF
>NA|NA|TRBV5-1|TRBJ2-3
TGCGCCAGCAGAATCGCCACCTCGGGGGATACGCAGTATTTT
CASRIATSGDTQYF
>TRBD1|NA|TRBV6-1|TRBJ1-1
TGTGCCAGCAGTTATCCCAGGGGGGCTGATGAAGCTTTCTTT
CASSYPRGADEAFF
>TRBD1|once|TRBV7-6|TRBJ2-1
TGTGCCAGCAGCCGATTCGGGACAGGGGTTTACAATGAGCAGTTCTTC
CASSRFGTGVYNEQFF
>TRBD2|NA|TRBV5-1|TRBJ2-3
TGCGCCAGCAGCTCAGTGACTAGCGGGATCGAGGATACGCAGTATTTT
CASSSVTSGIEDTQYF
>NA|once|TRBV5-4|TRBJ2-1
TGTGCCAGCAGCTCATTGGAGGGGGACAGACTCAGAGCGGTTGAGCAGTTCTTC
CASSSLEGDRLRAVEQFF
>NA|NA|TRBV2|TRBJ1-6
TGTGCCAGCAGCCGGGACTATAATTCACCCCTCCACTTT
CASSRDYNSPLHF
>NA|NA|TRBV7-8|TRBJ1-5
TGTGCCAGCAGTGAGGAACTGAATCAGCCCCAGCATTTT
CASSEELNQPQHF
>TRBD1|NA|TRBV2|TRBJ1-6
TGTGCCAGCAGTTCCGGGACAGGGGCTTCACCCCTCCACTTT
CASSSGTGASPLHF
>TRBD1|NA|TRBV2|TRBJ2-6
TGTGCCAGCACCTCTGACAGGGGGCAGCCTGGGGCCAACGTCCTGACTTTC
CASTSDRGQPGANVLTF
>NA|NA|TRBV4-1|TRBJ2-3
TGCGCCAGCAGCCAAGAAAGTCCTCGGGTTTCCACAGATACGCAGTATTTT
CASSQESPRVSTDTQYF
>TRBD2|NA|TRBV2|TRBJ2-1
TGTGCCAGCAGTGCTGGACTAGCGGGAGTCAATGAGCAGTTCTTC
CASSAGLAGVNEQFF
>NA|NA|TRBV6-5|TRBJ2-5
TGTGCCAGCAGTGGTGGGGGCGAGACCCAGTACTTC
CASSGGGETQYF
>NA|NA|TRBV10-2|TRBJ1-2
TGCGCCAGCAGTGATCAACGGGTTACTAGGGGCTACACCTTC
CASSDQRVTRGYTF
>TRBD1|NA|TRBV2|TRBJ1-1
TGTGCCAGCAGTCGACAGGGGAATGAAGCTTTCTTT
CASSRQGNEAFF
>TRBD1|NA|TRBV7-2|TRBJ1-4
TGTGCCAGCAGAGAGGACAGGGGTGGGGAAAAACTGTTTTTT
CASREDRGGEKLFF
>TRBD1|NA|TRBV6-1|TRBJ2-7
TGTGCCAGCAGTGTGGGACAGGGGTCCCACGAGCAGTACTTC
CASSVGQGSHEQYF